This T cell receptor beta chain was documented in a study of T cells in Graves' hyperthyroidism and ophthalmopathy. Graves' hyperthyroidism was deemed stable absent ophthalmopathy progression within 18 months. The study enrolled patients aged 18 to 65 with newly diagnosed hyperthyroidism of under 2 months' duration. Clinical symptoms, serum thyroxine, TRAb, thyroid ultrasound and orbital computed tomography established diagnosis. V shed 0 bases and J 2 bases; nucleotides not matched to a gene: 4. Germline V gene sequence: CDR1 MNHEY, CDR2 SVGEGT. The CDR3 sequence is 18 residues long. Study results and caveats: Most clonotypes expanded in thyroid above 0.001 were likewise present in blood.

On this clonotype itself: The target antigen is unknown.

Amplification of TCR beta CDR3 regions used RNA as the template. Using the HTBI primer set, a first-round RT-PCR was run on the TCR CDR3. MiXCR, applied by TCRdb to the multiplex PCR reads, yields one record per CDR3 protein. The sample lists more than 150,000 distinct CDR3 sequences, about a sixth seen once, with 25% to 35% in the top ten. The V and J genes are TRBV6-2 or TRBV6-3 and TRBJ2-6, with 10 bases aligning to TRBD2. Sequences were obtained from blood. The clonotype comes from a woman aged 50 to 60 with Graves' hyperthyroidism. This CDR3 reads CASSYSLAGVAGANVLTF. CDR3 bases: TGTGCCAGCAGTTACTCGCTAGCGGGAGTAGCTGGGGCCAACGTCCTGACTTTC.